This T cell receptor (beta chain) was obtained from a study of blood T cell repertoires in COVID-19. Study background: From the United States, Italy and Spain came samples of acute and convalescent COVID-19.

Germline V CDR1 and CDR2: SGHRS, YFSETQ. With 0 bases removed from V and 5 bases from J, the gap between germline ends came to 11 bases. The CDR3 covers 15 residues. Per the original methods: How many nucleated cells were present was estimated from reference gene primer amplification. Produced via immunoSEQ multiplex PCR; TCRdb's table is partial and in-frame only. The V and J calls and clone size were taken over from that table, and D and trimming were inferred from the DNA. The data hold about 200,000 clones, with under 90% observed a single time. This rearrangement joins TRBV5-1 to TRBJ2-2, with D tentatively TRBD2 (5 bases). Source material: peripheral blood. The origin of this receptor is a woman over 75 with COVID-19, enrolled during active disease. The CDR3 region is CASSLGTRGTGELFF. The DNA of the CDR3 is TGCGCCAGCAGCTTGGGTACTAGAGGGACCGGGGAGCTGTTTTTT.